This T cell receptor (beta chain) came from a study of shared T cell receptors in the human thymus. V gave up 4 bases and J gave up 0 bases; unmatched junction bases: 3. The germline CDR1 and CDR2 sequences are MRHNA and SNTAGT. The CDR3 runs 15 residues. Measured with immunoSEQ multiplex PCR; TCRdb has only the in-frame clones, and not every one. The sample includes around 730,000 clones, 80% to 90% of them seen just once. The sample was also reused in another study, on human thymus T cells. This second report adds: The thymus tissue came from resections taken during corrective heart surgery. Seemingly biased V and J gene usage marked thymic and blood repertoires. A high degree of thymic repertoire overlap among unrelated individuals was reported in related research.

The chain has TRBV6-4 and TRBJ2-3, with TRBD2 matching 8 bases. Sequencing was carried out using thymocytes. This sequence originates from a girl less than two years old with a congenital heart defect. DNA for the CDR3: TGTGCCAGCAGTGCCGGACTAGCCAGCACAGATACGCAGTATTTT. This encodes CASSAGLASTDTQYF.